This is a list of T cell receptor beta chains from one sample in a study of blood T cell repertoires in COVID-19. Sequenced by immunoSEQ multiplex PCR; TCRdb stores in-frame clones only, minus some. The sample includes hundreds of thousands of clones, about 88% of them seen just once. Sequenced input: peripheral blood. Receptor source: a woman aged 35 to 49 who had recovered from COVID-19. Both conserved end residues are part of each CDR3. D genes are given only for firm matches. The listing skips clone size in some rows; elsewhere it reads once, few, many or a size class.

few | - | TRBJ2-7 | TRBV7-2 | 15 | TGTGCCAGCAGCTTGGGTGACGGGGGGCTCTACGAGCAGTACTTC | CASSLGDGGLYEQYF
- | TRBD2 | TRBJ2-2 | TRBV19 | 17 | TGTGCCAGTAGTCCCCGCTGGCGGGAGGGTGACACCGGGGAGCTGTTTTTT | CASSPRWREGDTGELFF
- | - | TRBJ2-5 | TRBV14 | 14 | TGTGCCAGCAGCCGCTGGGGGGTCAGGGAGACCCAGTACTTC | CASSRWGVRETQYF
- | - | TRBJ1-3 | TRBV10-3 | 15 | TGTGCCATCAGTGAGGACAGAAACTCTGGAAACACCATATATTTT | CAISEDRNSGNTIYF
- | - | TRBJ1-2 | TRBV19 | 13 | TGTGCCAGTAGTAAAGGAGTATTCTATGGCTACACCTTC | CASSKGVFYGYTF
- | - | TRBJ1-2 | TRBV6-5 | 14 | TGTGCCAGCAGTTTTCTCTACAGGCACTATGGCTACACCTTC | CASSFLYRHYGYTF
- | - | TRBJ1-4 | TRBV14 | 14 | TGTGCCAGCAGCCAAGATAGCGGGACGAAAAAACTGTTTTTT | CASSQDSGTKKLFF
few | TRBD1 | TRBJ1-1 | TRBV15 | 16 | TGTGCCACCAAAATCTGGGGCCAGGGGGCAGGGACTGAAGCTTTCTTT | CATKIWGQGAGTEAFF
- | - | TRBJ2-5 | TRBV12-3/TRBV12-4 | 12 | TGTGCCAGCAGTTTTGGCGGGGAGACCCAGTACTTC | CASSFGGETQYF
- | - | TRBJ1-1 | TRBV29-1 | 12 | TGCAGCCTTGGAACAGGGCAGGCTGAAGCTTTCTTT | CSLGTGQAEAFF
few | TRBD1 | TRBJ1-1 | TRBV14 | 17 | TGTGCCAGCAGCCAACGAAAGGCCAGCACAGGGGGCACTGAAGCTTTCTTT | CASSQRKASTGGTEAFF
- | TRBD1 | TRBJ1-2 | TRBV5-1 | 14 | TGCGCCAGCAGCTCGGACAGGGGCGGCTATGGCTACACCTTC | CASSSDRGGYGYTF
- | TRBD1 | TRBJ1-2 | TRBV30 | 16 | TGTGCCTGGAGGCCCCACAGGGGCCCGACCAGCTGGGGCTACACCTTC | CAWRPHRGPTSWGYTF
- | - | TRBJ1-2 | TRBV29-1 | 12 | TGCAGCGTAGTTGGACAGAGCTATGGCTACACCTTC | CSVVGQSYGYTF
- | - | TRBJ1-4 | TRBV2 | 13 | TGTGCCAGCAGTGGCGGGACGCCCGAAAAACTGTTTTTT | CASSGGTPEKLFF
once | TRBD2 | TRBJ2-7 | TRBV7-2 | 15 | TGTGCCAGCAGCAGGACTAGCGGGAGGTGGGACGAGCAGTACTTC | CASSRTSGRWDEQYF
- | - | TRBJ2-4 | TRBV5-4 | 13 | TGTGCCAGCAGCCCCGTCGGGCGGGGCATTCAGTACTTC | CASSPVGRGIQYF
- | TRBD2 | TRBJ2-7 | TRBV5-6 | 14 | TGTGCCAGCAGTCAACCGGGACTAGCCTACGAGCAGTACTTC | CASSQPGLAYEQYF
few | - | TRBJ1-2 | TRBV19 | 14 | TGTGCCAGTAGTACCCCGGACTCCGAAGGACGCTACACCTTC | CASSTPDSEGRYTF
- | TRBD2 | TRBJ2-7 | TRBV27 | 15 | TGTGCCAGCAGTTTTGCGGGAGGGTATTCCTACGAGCAGTACTTC | CASSFAGGYSYEQYF
- | - | TRBJ1-1 | TRBV5-4 | 15 | TGTGCCAGCAGCGGACCAGGGCCCATGAACACTGAAGCTTTCTTT | CASSGPGPMNTEAFF
- | TRBD1 | TRBJ1-1 | TRBV5-5 | 16 | TGTGCCAGCAGCTTGGTGGCAGGGGGACTGAACACTGAAGCTTTCTTT | CASSLVAGGLNTEAFF
- | - | TRBJ2-7 | TRBV6-5 | 16 | TGTGCCAGCAGTTACTCACACAGGGCTCTCTCCTACGAGCAGTACTTC | CASSYSHRALSYEQYF
- | TRBD2 | TRBJ2-7 | TRBV7-9 | 17 | TGTGCCAGCAGCTTAGGGGGACTAGCGGGAGCCCACCACGAGCAGTACTTC | CASSLGGLAGAHHEQYF
once | - | TRBJ1-1 | TRBV19 | 11 | TGTGCCAGTAGTAGCAGGGGTGAAGCTTTCTTT | CASSSRGEAFF
once | - | TRBJ2-1 | TRBV4-2 | 15 | TGTGCCAGCAGCCAAGAGTGGCAGGGTGGAGATGAGCAGTTCTTC | CASSQEWQGGDEQFF
- | TRBD1 | TRBJ1-2 | TRBV28 | 13 | TGTGCCAGCAGTCTGGACAGGGTGGGTGGCTACACCTTC | CASSLDRVGGYTF
- | - | TRBJ1-1 | TRBV6-1 | 15 | TGTGCCAGCAGATCCCTAGACAGCCCGAACACTGAAGCTTTCTTT | CASRSLDSPNTEAFF
- | TRBD1 | TRBJ1-1 | TRBV19 | 16 | TGTGCCAGTAGTGCCCTGACAGGGAGAGGGAACACTGAAGCTTTCTTT | CASSALTGRGNTEAFF
- | - | TRBJ2-1 | TRBV6-1 | 13 | TGTGCCAGCAGTGAACAGGGGTACAATGAGCAGTTCTTC | CASSEQGYNEQFF
once | - | TRBJ1-1 | TRBV6-5 | 14 | TGTGCCAGCAGCCCGCGGGGGCTTGACACTGAAGCTTTCTTT | CASSPRGLDTEAFF
- | TRBD1 | TRBJ1-5 | TRBV19 | 19 | TGTGCCAGTAGTCCTCCGGGACAGGGGGGACTTGGATCCAATCAGCCCCAGCATTTT | CASSPPGQGGLGSNQPQHF
- | - | TRBJ1-5 | TRBV15 | 15 | TGTGCCACCAGCCCCGGGGGGGTTCGCAATCAGCCCCAGCATTTT | CATSPGGVRNQPQHF
- | TRBD2 | TRBJ2-3 | TRBV5-1 | 16 | TGCGCCAGCAGCCAGGGACTAGCGGGGGGCACAGATACGCAGTATTTT | CASSQGLAGGTDTQYF
- | TRBD1 | TRBJ1-2 | TRBV7-2 | 14 | TGTGCCAGCAGCACCACAGGGGGCAACTATGGCTACACCTTC | CASSTTGGNYGYTF